This section outlines one T cell receptor (beta chain) sequence together with its context. Authors' methods: It was from reference gene primer amplification that nucleated cell counts were estimated. Only in-frame clones appear in the TCRdb table, and some are missing; sequencing was by immunoSEQ multiplex PCR. The D gene and trimming were derived from the DNA, and the V and J assignments and clone size from that table. The table has around 180,000 clones, approximately 74% seen once. This entry comes from a study of blood T cell repertoires in COVID-19. The CDR3 is 14 amino acids. J was trimmed by 1 base and V by 4 bases; bases with no gene match: 4. Per germline, CDR1 LNHDA and CDR2 SQIVND (reference sequence).

The receptor comes from a woman at least 80 years old with acute or convalescent COVID-19. J is TRBJ2-7 and V is TRBV19, with 7 bases fitting TRBD1. Specimen: peripheral blood. CDR3 amino acids: CASSTGTASYEQYF. For the CDR3, the DNA is TGTGCCAGTAGTACCGGGACAGCGTCCTACGAGCAGTACTTC. The full variable domain, in which reference TRBV19 and TRBJ2-7 provide the parts outside the CDR3, is DGGITQSPKYLFRKEGQNVTLSCEQNLNHDAMYWYRQDPGQGLRLIYYSQIVNDFQKGDIAEGYSVSREKKESFPLTVTSAQKNPTAFYLCASSTGTASYEQYFGPGTRLTVT.